A single sample is the source of the 14 T cell receptor beta chains below, sequenced in a study of CD8 T cells in ankylosing spondylitis. Which antigens these TCRs recognize remains unknown. Study-level points and caveats: Characteristic, it appeared, of ankylosing spondylitis blood was a TCR beta motif of several highly homologous variants.

TCRdb used MiXCR to reprocess the 5' RACE reads, holding one entry per CDR3 protein. The sample includes about 440,000 distinct CDR3 sequences, approximately 17% of them seen just once. The sample taken for sequencing was blood, either unsorted or a sorted T cell fraction (not recorded which). These receptors were taken from a male donor with ankylosing spondylitis.

This clonotype was counted a few times. The chain recombines TRBV15 with TRBJ2-1, with 7 positions matching TRBD2. The trim removed 2 bases at V and 7 bases at J, leaving 23 bases unmatched. The CDR3 spans 20 residues. Germline CDR1 reads LNHNV; CDR2 reads YYDKDF (reference sequence). CDR3 amino acids: CATSRKHSPLTSRAGNEQFF. CDR3 sequence (DNA): TGTGCCACCAGCAGAAAGCACTCCCCTCTGACTAGCCGGGCGGGGAATGAGCAGTTCTTC.

The gene calls are TRBV4-2 and TRBJ2-7; TRBD2 matches 12 bases. The CDR3 sequence is 17 residues long. Germline trimming cut 0 bases from V and 0 bases from J; bases unmatched to any gene: 3. The germline V gene encodes CDR1 LGHNA and CDR2 YNFKEQ. The CDR3 spells CASSQELAGGSSYEQYF. For the CDR3, the DNA is TGTGCCAGCAGCCAAGAGCTAGCGGGAGGGAGCTCCTACGAGCAGTACTTC.

This clonotype has only one observation. The J gene is TRBJ2-1, the V gene TRBV28; 10 positions agree with TRBD2. CDR1 and CDR2 (germline): MDHEN, SYDVKM. The J segment lost 6 bases and the V segment lost 3 bases, leaving 5 bases of the junction unmatched. The length of the CDR3 is 15 residues. The CDR3 loop reads CASSFLAGVRNEQFF. The CDR3 nucleotides read TGTGCCAGCAGTTTCCTAGCGGGAGTACGCAATGAGCAGTTCTTC. The complete variable domain, with remaining parts taken from reference TRBV28 and TRBJ2-1, reads DVKVTQSSRYLVKRTGEKVFLECVQDMDHENMFWYRQDPGLGLRLIYFSYDVKMKEKGDIPEGYSVSREKKERFSLILESASTNQTSMYLCASSFLAGVRNEQFFGPGTRLTVL.

The V and J genes are TRBV5-6 and TRBJ2-7; D possibly corresponds to TRBD1 (7 bases). Between the trimmed V and J ends, which lost 3 bases and 3 bases, there was a span of 13 bases. Germline lookup yields CDR1 SGHDT and CDR2 YYEEEE. The CDR3 runs 14 residues. DNA of the CDR3: TGTGCCAGCAGCTGGAGGGGGCGGCACTACGAGCAGTACTTC. It is translated as CASSWRGRHYEQYF.

The table lists this clonotype with a few counts. This sequence joins TRBV7-2 and TRBJ1-2, with D unresolved. CDR3 length: 14 amino acids. V lost 4 bases, J lost 1 base, and 10 bases lay in between. Germline loops: CDR1 SGHTA, CDR2 FQGNSA. The CDR3 DNA follows: TGTGCCAGCAGCTCACAAAGTATTAACTATGGCTACACCTTC. Protein sequence: CASSSQSINYGYTF.

This clonotype showed up just a few times. The chain links TRBV6-1 to TRBJ1-5; D not certain. The CDR3 extends over 19 amino acids. CDR1 and CDR2 (germline): MNHNS, SASEGT. The V end was cut by 9 bases, the J end by 0 bases, with 27 bases between. The CDR3 here is CASLPKVPLNPYSNQPQHF. For the CDR3, the DNA is TGTGCCAGTCTTCCAAAGGTACCCCTCAACCCTTATAGCAATCAGCCCCAGCATTTT.

The chain joins TRBV6-6 to TRBJ2-5, with no clear D. Germline V gene sequence: CDR1 MNHNY, CDR2 SVGAGI (reference sequence). The CDR3 spans 13 residues. Trimming removed 9 bases from V and 4 bases from J, with 15 bases in between. CDR3 protein: CASRAGFAETQYF. As DNA, the CDR3 is TGTGCCAGTCGAGCAGGTTTTGCAGAGACCCAGTACTTC.

This clonotype appeared a single time. This chain uses TRBV30 with TRBJ1-1; unclear D gene. V lost 2 bases and J lost 7, with 8 bases in between. This CDR3 contains 11 residues. Per germline, CDR1 GTSNPN and CDR2 SVGIG (reference sequence). For the CDR3, the DNA is TGTGCCTGGAGTACCGAGCTTGAAGCTTTCTTT. Translating it yields CAWSTELEAFF.

There are a few counts of this clonotype. The CDR3 loop is CASSEEGYEMYGYTF. CDR3 DNA sequence: TGTGCCAGCAGTGAGGAGGGGTATGAGATGTATGGCTACACCTTC. This sequence joins TRBV6-1 and TRBJ1-2; D is possibly TRBD1 (5 bases). V was pared by 3 bases and J by 5 bases, with 16 bases between. The CDR3 is made up of 15 amino acids. Germline CDR1 MNHNS, CDR2 SASEGT.

The table lists this clonotype with a few counts. V is TRBV27 and J is TRBJ1-5, with TRBD1 identical over 9 bases. This CDR3 spans 16 amino acids. Germline V gene sequence: CDR1 MNHEY, CDR2 SMNVEV (reference sequence). V lost 6 bases to trimming and J lost 1 base; unmatched junction nucleotides: 7. The CDR3 coding sequence is TGTGCCAGCAGACGCCTACAGGGGGCAAGCAATCAGCCCCAGCATTTT. Its translation is CASRRLQGASNQPQHF.

The chain has TRBV24-1 and TRBJ2-7, with 8 bases aligning to TRBD2. V was pared by 2 bases and J by 4 bases, with 9 bases of the junction left unmatched. Germline V gene lookup returns CDR1 KGHDR and CDR2 SFDVKD. The CDR3 is 16 residues long. In DNA form, the CDR3 reads TGTGCCACCAGTGATTCTAGAGCGGGAGTTTTTTACGAGCAGTACTTC. This codes for CATSDSRAGVFYEQYF.

This chain joins TRBV20-1 and TRBJ2-1; 9 nucleotides align to TRBD2. The germline V gene encodes CDR1 DFQATT and CDR2 SNEGSKA (reference sequence). V lost 3 bases to trimming and J lost 10 bases; unmatched junction nucleotides: 13. The length of the CDR3 is 15 residues. DNA for the CDR3: TGCAGTGCTAGGGGCCCCGGACTAAGCGGGGGGGAGCAGTTCTTC. Translation gives CSARGPGLSGGEQFF.

J is TRBJ2-3 and V is TRBV29-1, with D unclear. The germline V and J ends were trimmed by 7 bases and 3 bases, with 14 bases remaining between them. The CDR3 contains 13 residues. Looked up from germline, CDR1 is SQVTM and CDR2 is ANQGSEA. CDR3 in amino acids: CSAIPASTDTQYF. The CDR3 DNA reads TGCAGCGCCATCCCCGCGTCTACAGATACGCAGTATTTT.

This clonotype was seen more than once but under ten times. The chain has TRBV4-1 and TRBJ2-7; 9 bases are shared with TRBD1. CDR3 length: 16 amino acids. Germline CDR1 is MGHRA and CDR2 is YSYEKL. The trim removed 0 bases at V and 4 bases at J, leaving 7 bases unmatched. DNA for the CDR3: TGCGCCAGCAGCCAAGAACCGGGACAGGGAGGGTACGAGCAGTACTTC. Its protein is CASSQEPGQGGYEQYF.